Presented here are 15 T cell receptor beta chains from one specimen sequenced in a study of shared clonotypes between healthy human individuals. Here immunoSEQ multiplex PCR was the method, and the copy in TCRdb shows in-frame clones only, minus some. This table holds more than 900,000 clones, 78% found once. The sequencing input was memory CD4+ T cells from PBMCs. Subset described: CD45RA-negative fraction. The receptors come from a man between 18 and 35 years old in good health. Some clones in this sample may be carry-over from other donors' samples.

The V and J genes are TRBV5-8 and TRBJ2-1, with 7 nucleotides matching TRBD2. The CDR3 extends over 12 amino acids. Trimming at V came to 4 bases and at J to 9 bases, leaving 4 bases not matched to a gene. Germline CDR1 SGHTS, CDR2 YDEGEE. The CDR3 reads CASSLAGVEQFF. CDR3 sequence (DNA): TGTGCCAGCAGCCTGGCGGGGGTTGAGCAGTTCTTC.

Note on this clone: Other DNA sequences within the sample encode an identical CDR3. Here the CDR3 reads CAWSVSETQYF. DNA for the CDR3: TGTGCCTGGAGTGTTTCGGAGACCCAGTACTTC. The chain carries TRBV30 and TRBJ2-5; no clear D. Trimming took 0 bases from V and 5 from J, leaving 4 bases between them. The CDR3 consists of 11 residues. Germline CDR1 GTSNPN, CDR2 SVGIG (reference sequence).

The chain carries TRBV27 and TRBJ1-2; possible D gene TRBD1, 5 bases. This CDR3 contains 17 residues. CDR1 and CDR2 from the germline V gene are MNHEY and SMNVEV (reference sequence). The germline V and J ends were trimmed by 1 base and 7 bases, with 22 bases remaining between them. The CDR3 sequence is CASSLLGTQGRVAGYTF. The DNA of the CDR3 is TGTGCCAGCAGTTTATTGGGCACTCAGGGTAGGGTTGCTGGCTACACCTTC.

The V call is TRBV28, the J call TRBJ2-5, with TRBD2 matching 10 bases. The CDR3 totals 16 residues. V gave up 8 bases and J gave up 11 bases; unmatched junction bases: 20. Germline V lookup: CDR1 MDHEN, CDR2 SYDVKM. CDR3 coding DNA: TGTGCCAGCTTTTCCCCCGGGACTAGCGAATTCAGGGAGCAGTACTTC. This sequence encodes CASFSPGTSEFREQYF.

In its sample, this clone was seen a few times. The V call is TRBV28, the J call TRBJ2-7; D might be TRBD1 (5 bases). This CDR3 is built from 17 residues. V shed 5 bases and J shed 2 bases, with 22 bases lying between them. CDR1 and CDR2 (germline): MDHEN, SYDVKM. CDR3 amino acids: CASSLWQGVNLAYEQYF. The CDR3 DNA reads TGTGCCAGCAGTCTGTGGCAGGGTGTCAACTTAGCCTACGAGCAGTACTTC.

The chain carries TRBV28 and TRBJ2-2; D possibly corresponds to TRBD2 (6 bases). Between the trimmed V and J ends, which lost 2 bases and 2 bases, there was a span of 18 bases. This CDR3 has 18 residues. Germline CDR1 MDHEN, CDR2 SYDVKM. The CDR3 sequence: CASSLHGYGRVNTGELFF. CDR3 DNA sequence: TGTGCCAGCAGTTTACATGGTTACGGGAGAGTAAACACCGGGGAGCTGTTTTTT.

This clone was observed a few times. CDR3 DNA: TGTGCCTGCACCTGGAGGGGGATCTCTGGAAACACCATATATTTT. Protein: CACTWRGISGNTIYF. The chain couples TRBV30 to TRBJ1-3; maybe TRBD1 (6 bases). This CDR3 comprises 15 residues. Germline values: CDR1 GTSNPN, CDR2 SVGIG (reference sequence). Between the trimmed V and J ends, which lost 6 bases and 0 bases, there was a span of 15 bases.

The rearrangement uses TRBV11-1 and TRBJ2-7, with 7 bases aligning to TRBD1. CDR1 is SGHAT, CDR2 FQDESV, per germline (reference sequence). Losses at the gene ends were 0 bases for V and 4 bases for J; bases not matched to a gene: 6. The CDR3 totals 15 residues. The DNA of the CDR3 is TGTGCCAGCAGCTTAGCAAGGACAGGAGTTTACGAGCAGTACTTC. Translated: CASSLARTGVYEQYF.

The J gene is TRBJ1-1, the V gene TRBV5-1; 9 bases fit TRBD1. Germline-derived CDR1 and CDR2 are SGHRS and YFSETQ. V lost 3 bases to trimming and J lost 4 bases; unmatched junction nucleotides: 13. This CDR3 region has 17 residues. CDR3 loop: CASSWAPGQGRSTEAFF. In DNA, the CDR3 is TGCGCCAGCAGCTGGGCACCGGGACAGGGACGGAGCACTGAAGCTTTCTTT.

The CDR3 here is CASSLRQTDTQYF. The CDR3 DNA sequence: TGTGCCAGCAGCTTAAGGCAGACAGATACGCAGTATTTT. The chain carries TRBV7-2 and TRBJ2-3; D not certain. The CDR3 length is 13 residues. V was shortened by 2 bases and J by 3 bases, with 6 bases between the two germline ends. Looked up from germline, CDR1 is SGHTA and CDR2 is FQGNSA.

The rearrangement links TRBV7-2 to TRBJ1-1; no firm D call. V lost 2 bases and J 1 base, leaving 11 bases between the germline ends. This CDR3 spans 15 amino acids. Germline CDR1 is SGHTA and CDR2 is FQGNSA. CDR3 nucleotides: TGTGCCAGCAGCTTATTCCCCCGCGGGAACACTGAAGCTTTCTTT. Translated, it gives CASSLFPRGNTEAFF.

J is TRBJ2-7 and V is TRBV5-4; 8 bases map to TRBD1. Germline CDR1 SGHNT, CDR2 YYREEE (reference sequence). The CDR3 totals 15 residues. V lost 0 bases to trimming and J lost 3 bases; unmatched junction nucleotides: 5. The CDR3: CASSLAYGTGYEQYF. CDR3 coding DNA: TGTGCCAGCAGCTTGGCATATGGGACAGGCTACGAGCAGTACTTC.

Details on this clone: Relative to the germline gene, one junction end is altered; a read error may explain this. This chain connects TRBV18 to TRBJ1-1, with a weak D call TRBD1 (5 bases). The CDR3 spans 12 residues. Germline values: CDR1 KGHSH, CDR2 LQKENI. CDR3: CASSRDQGIRIF. The CDR3 DNA follows: TGTGCCAGCTCACGTGACCAGGGTATAAGGATTTTT. Filled out from reference TRBV18 and TRBJ1-1, the complete variable domain reads NAGVMQNPRHLVRRRGQEARLRCSPMKGHSHVYWYRQLPEEGLKFMVYLQKENIIDESGMPKERFSAEFPKEGPSILRIQQVVRGDSAAYFCASSRDQGIRIFGQGTRLTVV.

In its sample, this clone was seen once. V is TRBV30 and J is TRBJ2-5; D could derive from TRBD1 or TRBD2 (5 bases each). The germline V and J ends were trimmed by 2 bases and 4 bases, with 11 bases remaining between them. Germline lookup yields CDR1 GTSNPN and CDR2 SVGIG (reference sequence). The CDR3 covers 13 residues. The chain's CDR3 is CAWSMGPSETQYF. In DNA form, the CDR3 reads TGTGCCTGGAGTATGGGACCGTCAGAGACCCAGTACTTC. Filled out from reference TRBV30 and TRBJ2-5, the complete variable domain reads SQTIHQWPATLVQPVGSPLSLECTVEGTSNPNLYWYRQAAGRGLQLLFYSVGIGQISSEVPQNLSASRPQDRQFILSSKKLLLSDSGFYLCAWSMGPSETQYFGPGTRLLVL.

V gene TRBV6-1 combines with J gene TRBJ2-7, with D uncertain. Trimming left V 6 bases short and J 4 bases short, with 13 bases between. The CDR3 is made up of 13 amino acids. The germline V gene has CDR1 MNHNS and CDR2 SASEGT. This chain's CDR3 is CASSESPHYEQYF. CDR3 DNA: TGTGCCAGCAGCGAATCCCCCCATTACGAGCAGTACTTC.